The 25 T cell receptor beta chains in this list originate from one sample, sequenced in a study of read filtering for tumor transcriptome and immune sequencing. This library used roughly 400 ng RNA and molecular barcoded adaptors spanning alpha/delta and beta/gamma chains. MiXCR, run by TCRdb on the reads, gives a single entry per CDR3 protein. The table includes fewer than 30,000 distinct CDR3 sequences, around a fifth detected once. Material: a population of CD138-negative cells sorted from bone marrow. Receptor source: a donor over 35 with multiple myeloma.

This clonotype was found many times. V and J are TRBV7-9 and TRBJ2-7; 7 nucleotides agree with TRBD1. The CDR3 has 15 residues. V shed 5 bases and J 3 bases; nucleotides not matched to a gene: 10. Per the germline V gene, CDR1 is SEHNR and CDR2 is FQNEAQ (reference sequence). DNA for the CDR3: TGTGCCAGCAGCCCCCCTGGGCAGGGGGTCTACGAGCAGTACTTC. Protein sequence: CASSPPGQGVYEQYF.

This clonotype ranks as medium-sized. This rearrangement joins TRBV7-9 to TRBJ1-1; no reliable D call. With 3 bases removed from V and 8 bases from J, the gap between germline ends came to 10 bases. Looked up from germline, CDR1 is SEHNR and CDR2 is FQNEAQ (reference sequence). This CDR3 has 12 amino acids. In DNA form, the CDR3 reads TGTGCCAGCAGCTTCCCTCAGGTCGAAGCTTTCTTT. Translating gives CASSFPQVEAFF.

Concerning this clonotype: A much larger clone is a single base away; this may be a read error. The conserved phenylalanine or tryptophan normally closing the CDR3 is absent here, so this likely arose from a read error. V and J are TRBV2 and TRBJ2-3; D is uncertain. The CDR3 totals 15 residues. CDR1 is SNHLY and CDR2 is FYNNEI in the germline V gene. V was pared by 1 base and J by 2 bases, with 10 bases between. The CDR3 loop is CASSEERRPTDTQYL. The CDR3 DNA is TGTGCCAGCAGTGAAGAGAGGCGGCCCACAGATACGCAGTATCTT.

This clonotype has ten or more counts. This chain joins TRBV4-1 and TRBJ1-6; possibly TRBD1 for D (6 bases). This CDR3 spans 16 amino acids. V lost 2 bases to trimming and J lost 7 bases, with 15 bases between them. The germline V gene has CDR1 MGHRA and CDR2 YSYEKL. The CDR3 DNA reads TGCGCCAGCAGCCAACCGGGTCAGGGGATGAATTCACCCCTCCACTTT. As protein: CASSQPGQGMNSPLHF.

There are a few counts of this clonotype. It may be a read error: a sequence one base away is much more abundant. V is TRBV28 and J is TRBJ2-7; 7 bases are a match to TRBD2. The V segment lost 8 bases and the J segment 2 bases; nucleotides outside the gene matches: 9. The CDR3 totals 14 residues. CDR1 and CDR2 (germline): MDHEN, SYDVKM. CDR3 nucleotides: TGTGCCAGCGGTTCACCCGGGACTACCTACGAGCAGTACTTC. Translation: CASGSPGTTYEQYF.

The table lists this clonotype with many counts. This chain connects TRBV20-1 to TRBJ2-7; TRBD1 matches at 9 bases. Per germline, CDR1 DFQATT and CDR2 SNEGSKA (reference sequence). J lost 4 bases, V lost 6 bases, and 7 bases had no gene match. This CDR3 is built from 13 residues. The chain's CDR3 is CSAPQGALYEQYF. The CDR3 coding sequence is TGCAGTGCCCCACAGGGGGCGCTTTACGAGCAGTACTTC.

In its sample, this clonotype was seen many times. The chain has TRBV29-1 and TRBJ2-3, with 13 nucleotides matching TRBD2. This CDR3 has 14 amino acids. Germline V gene data show CDR1 as SQVTM and CDR2 as ANQGSEA. The junction had 5 bases not matched to a gene; V was cut back by 6 bases and J by 5 bases. For the CDR3, the DNA is TGCAGCGTAACTAGCGGGAGGGCCCAAGATACGCAGTATTTT. The encoded protein is CSVTSGRAQDTQYF.

CDR3 nucleotide sequence: TGTGCCAGCAGTCCCCTCCGGGGGGGTACGCAGTATTTT. Residues: CASSPLRGGTQYF. This rearrangement joins TRBV2 to TRBJ2-3, with 8 bases matching TRBD2. The V and J ends lost 5 bases and 8 bases, in that order; junction bases with no gene match: 6. This CDR3 region has 13 residues. CDR1 and CDR2 from the germline V gene are SNHLY and FYNNEI.

A remark on this clonotype: A much larger clone lies one base from this, so it may be a read error. This chain links TRBV30 with TRBJ1-4; D perhaps matches TRBD1 (6 bases). Between the trimmed V and J ends, which lost 5 bases and 6 bases, there was a span of 16 bases. The germline V gene has CDR1 GTSNPN and CDR2 SVGIG (reference sequence). The length of the CDR3 is 14 residues. The CDR3 sequence is CAWGATGIDEKLFF. For the CDR3, the DNA is TGTGCCTGGGGTGCGACAGGAATTGATGAAAAACTGTTTTTT. The full variable domain, with the rest looked up from reference TRBV30 and TRBJ1-4, is SQTIHQWPATLVQPVGSPLSLECTVEGTSNPNLYWYRQAAGRGLQLLFYSVGIGQISSEVPQNLSASRPQDRQFILSSKKLLLSDSGFYLCAWGATGIDEKLFFGSGTQLSVL.

This clonotype occurred many times. This chain uses TRBV4-1 with TRBJ2-1; unclear D gene. The ends were cut back, 3 bases at V and 3 bases at J, with 3 bases in the middle. Germline-derived CDR1 and CDR2 are MGHRA and YSYEKL. The CDR3 consists of 12 residues. In DNA form, the CDR3 reads TGCGCCAGCAGCCAGAGCTACAATGAGCAGTTCTTC. Its translation: CASSQSYNEQFF.

The chain uses TRBV5-1 and TRBJ1-4; perhaps TRBD1 as D (6 bases). V lost 4 bases, J lost 8 bases, and 15 bases lay in between. The germline V gene encodes CDR1 SGHRS and CDR2 YFSETQ. This CDR3 has 14 residues. The CDR3 reads CASSPWTAREKLFF. Written as DNA, the CDR3 is TGCGCCAGCAGCCCCTGGACAGCGAGGGAAAAACTGTTTTTT.

In the case of this clonotype: A read error may be the cause here, since a much bigger clone is one base away. This rearrangement joins TRBV4-1 to TRBJ2-3; weak D call: TRBD2 (5 bases). There are 14 residues in the CDR3. CDR1 MGHRA and CDR2 YSYEKL come from the germline V gene. In nucleotides, the CDR3 is TGTGCCAGCAGCCAAGAACGGGGAACAGATACGCGGTATTTT. Translating it yields CASSQERGTDTRYF.

This clonotype was detected many times. An end of the junction does not agree with germline; a read error may underlie this. The rearrangement uses TRBV5-1 and TRBJ2-1; D not certain. The CDR3 consists of 14 residues. The germline gives CDR1 SGHRS, CDR2 YFSETQ. CDR3 sequence reads: CASSAGSPYNEQFF. In DNA, the CDR3 is TGTGCCAGCAGCGCCGGGTCTCCCTACAATGAGCAGTTCTTC.

With regard to this clonotype: A junction end diverges from the germline sequence, so it may reflect a read error. This chain joins TRBV6-2 or TRBV6-3 and TRBJ1-1; weak D call: TRBD1 (6 bases). In germline, CDR1 is MNHEY, CDR2 SVGEGT. CDR3 length equals 16 residues. CDR3 sequence: CASSYSAGDVNTGAFF. The CDR3 nucleotides read TGTGCCAGCAGTTACAGCGCAGGGGATGTCAACACTGGAGCTTTCTTC.

In the case of this clonotype: The limits of the CDR3 on the DNA are not certain, so only TCRdb's listed CDR3 is given. The chain combines TRBV7-5 with TRBJ2-2. TRBV7-5 is reported as a pseudogene. Both ends counted, the CDR3 spans 14 residues. The CDR3 is CISVPEADTGELSF.

This clonotype occurred many times. This chain links TRBV20-1 with TRBJ2-7, with D possibly being TRBD2 (6 bases). Germline CDR1 is DFQATT and CDR2 is SNEGSKA (reference sequence). V lost 6 bases to trimming and J lost 2 bases, with 17 bases between them. The CDR3 has 14 residues. The CDR3, as DNA: TGCAGTGCCCCCCCGGGACTGGCCACCTACGAGCAGTACTTC. This translates into CSAPPGLATYEQYF.

This clonotype occurred many times. This chain links TRBV7-2 with TRBJ2-5; no clear D gene. The CDR3 spans 11 residues. V lost 5 bases, J lost 4 bases, and 5 bases lay in between. Germline CDR1 reads SGHTA; CDR2 reads FQGNSA. The CDR3 is CASSHRETQYF. The CDR3 DNA is TGTGCCAGCAGCCACCGAGAGACCCAGTACTTC.

This clonotype was counted many times. This chain links TRBV20-1 with TRBJ2-3; TRBD2 matches 14 bases. Per the germline V gene, CDR1 is DFQATT and CDR2 is SNEGSKA (reference sequence). The CDR3 totals 15 residues. With 1 base clipped from V and 5 bases from J, the junction kept 2 bases outside the gene matches. The CDR3 nucleotides are TGCAGTGCTAGAGGGGGACTAGCGGGGGAAGATACGCAGTATTTT. Translated, it gives CSARGGLAGEDTQYF.

This clonotype was detected only once. V is TRBV28 and J is TRBJ1-2; D not certain. The V gene's germline CDR1 is MDHEN and CDR2 SYDVKM. V dropped 5 bases and J dropped 3 bases, with 13 bases sitting between them. The CDR3 sequence is 14 residues long. In nucleotides, the CDR3 is TGTGCCAGCAGTCCCAGAAGCTTCGACTATGGCTACACCTTC. Protein product: CASSPRSFDYGYTF.

In regard to this clonotype: The junction departs from germline at one end; a sequencing error may be responsible. This chain connects TRBV5-1 to TRBJ2-7, with 12 bases that match TRBD2. The CDR3 totals 16 residues. Germline V CDR1 and CDR2: SGHRS, YFSETQ. The CDR3 is CASSLGLAGGSYEQHF. In DNA form, the CDR3 reads TGCGCCAGCAGCTTGGGGCTAGCGGGAGGGTCCTACGAGCAGCACTTC.

The table lists this clonotype with many counts. This could be a read error, since a much larger clone is one nucleotide away. The V gene is TRBV3-1, the J gene TRBJ2-1; D is unresolved. V lost 1 base, J lost 5 bases, and 6 bases lay in between. The CDR3 extends over 13 amino acids. From germline, CDR1 is LGHDT and CDR2 YNNKEL (reference sequence). The CDR3 bases are TGTGCCAGCAGCCAAGGACTCGACAATGAGCAGTTCTTC. This translates into CASSQGLDNEQFF.

This clonotype was detected many times. V gene TRBV6-2 or TRBV6-3 combines with J gene TRBJ2-1; 9 positions match TRBD2. The trim removed 5 bases at V and 5 bases at J, leaving 13 bases unmatched. The CDR3 is 17 amino acids. Germline V gene lookup returns CDR1 MNHEY and CDR2 SVGEGT. CDR3 residues: CASSNIGGSGRHNEQFF. The CDR3 nucleotides read TGTGCCAGCAGTAATATCGGTGGGAGCGGGAGGCACAATGAGCAGTTCTTC.

Details on this clonotype: A much more abundant neighbour one base away suggests this may be a read error. The V gene is TRBV2, the J gene TRBJ2-1; 8 nucleotides agree with TRBD2. In germline, CDR1 is SNHLY, CDR2 FYNNEI. The CDR3 totals 15 residues. The CDR3 sequence is CASNSGTSRYNEQIF. Written as DNA, the CDR3 is TGTGCCAGCAACTCCGGGACTAGTCGCTACAATGAGCAGATCTTC.

This clonotype was observed a handful of times. V gene TRBV28 combines with J gene TRBJ2-3; 7 positions agree with TRBD2. Trimming took 5 bases from V and 5 from J; bases not matched to a gene: 13. Germline V gives CDR1 MDHEN, CDR2 SYDVKM. The CDR3 is made up of 16 amino acids. The CDR3 protein is CASSEPSGSSLDTQYF. The CDR3 nucleotides are TGTGCCAGCAGTGAACCTAGCGGTAGTAGTTTAGATACGCAGTATTTT. The full variable domain, rest sourced from reference TRBV28 and TRBJ2-3, is DVKVTQSSRYLVKRTGEKVFLECVQDMDHENMFWYRQDPGLGLRLIYFSYDVKMKEKGDIPEGYSVSREKKERFSLILESASTNQTSMYLCASSEPSGSSLDTQYFGPGTRLTVL.

About this clonotype: A junction end diverges from the germline sequence, so it may reflect a read error. The chain couples TRBV7-6 to TRBJ2-2; 7 bases align to TRBD2. The CDR3 consists of 14 residues. Germline CDR1 and CDR2: SGHVS and FNYEAQ. CDR3 in DNA: TGTGCCAGCAGCCCGGACTTGGATCTGCGGGAGCTGTCTTTT. It specifies CASSPDLDLRELSF.